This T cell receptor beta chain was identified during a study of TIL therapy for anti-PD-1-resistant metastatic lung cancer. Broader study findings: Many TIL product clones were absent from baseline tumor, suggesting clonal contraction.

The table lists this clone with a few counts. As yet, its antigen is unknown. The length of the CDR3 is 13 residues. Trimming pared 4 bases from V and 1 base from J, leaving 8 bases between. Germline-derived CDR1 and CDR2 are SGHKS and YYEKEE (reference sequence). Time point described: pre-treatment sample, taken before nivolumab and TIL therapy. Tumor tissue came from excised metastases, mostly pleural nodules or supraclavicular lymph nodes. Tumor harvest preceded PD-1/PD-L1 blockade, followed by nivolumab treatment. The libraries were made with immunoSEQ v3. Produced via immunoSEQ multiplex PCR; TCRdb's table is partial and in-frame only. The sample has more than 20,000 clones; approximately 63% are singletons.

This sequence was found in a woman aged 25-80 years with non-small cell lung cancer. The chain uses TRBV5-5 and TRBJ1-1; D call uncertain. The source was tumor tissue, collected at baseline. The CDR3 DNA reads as TGTGCCAGCAGCCCCGTTCCGAACACTGAAGCTTTCTTT. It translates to CASSPVPNTEAFF.